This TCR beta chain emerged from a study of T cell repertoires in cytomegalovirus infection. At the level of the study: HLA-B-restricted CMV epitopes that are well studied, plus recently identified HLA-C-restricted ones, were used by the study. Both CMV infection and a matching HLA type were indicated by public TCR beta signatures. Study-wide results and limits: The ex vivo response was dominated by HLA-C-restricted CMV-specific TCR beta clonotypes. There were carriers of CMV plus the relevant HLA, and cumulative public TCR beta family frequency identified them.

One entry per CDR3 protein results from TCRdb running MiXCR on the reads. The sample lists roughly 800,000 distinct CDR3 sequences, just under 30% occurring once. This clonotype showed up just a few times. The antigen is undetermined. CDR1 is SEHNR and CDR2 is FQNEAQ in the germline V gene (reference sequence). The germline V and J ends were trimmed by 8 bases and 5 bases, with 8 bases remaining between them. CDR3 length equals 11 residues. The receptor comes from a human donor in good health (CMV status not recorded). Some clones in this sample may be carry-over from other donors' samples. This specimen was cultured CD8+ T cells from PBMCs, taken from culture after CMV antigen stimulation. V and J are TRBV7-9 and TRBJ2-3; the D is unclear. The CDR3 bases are TGTGCCAGCGCACACGGAGATACGCAGTATTTT. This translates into CASAHGDTQYF. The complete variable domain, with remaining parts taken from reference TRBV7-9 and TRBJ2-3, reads DTGVSQNPRHKITKRGQNVTFRCDPISEHNRLYWYRQTLGQGPEFLTYFQNEAQLEKSRLLSDRFSAERPKGSFSTLEIQRTEQGDSAMYLCASAHGDTQYFGPGTRLTVL.